The 6 T cell receptor beta chains listed next were all sequenced from one sample in a study of human T cells and chemical hapten exposure. TCRdb reanalysed the 5' RACE reads using MiXCR and keeps one entry per CDR3 protein. The sample contains about 80,000 distinct CDR3 sequences, about 16% of which appear only once. The authors' total RNA extraction used unfractionated whole blood. The receptor set was obtained from a female donor in good health.

This clonotype was counted only a few times. The chain carries TRBV30 and TRBJ2-7; D is ambiguous. The ends were cut back, 2 bases at V and 7 bases at J, with 12 bases in the middle. Germline CDR1 and CDR2: GTSNPN and SVGIG (reference sequence). CDR3 length equals 12 residues. In nucleotides, the CDR3 is TGTGCCTGGAGTTTAGGGCCCTTGGAGCAGTACTTC. Its translation: CAWSLGPLEQYF.

J is TRBJ2-7 and V is TRBV3-1; 9 bases agree with TRBD2. From germline, CDR1 is LGHDT and CDR2 YNNKEL (reference sequence). Trimming removed 4 bases from V and 5 bases from J; junction bases left unmatched: 12. This CDR3 is built from 16 residues. The CDR3 DNA is TGTGCCAGCAGCCCAACCGGGACTAGCCGTCCTAACGAGCAGTACTTC. This translates into CASSPTGTSRPNEQYF.

This clonotype was picked up a small number of times. The J gene is TRBJ1-1, the V gene TRBV5-6, with D unclear. The V and J ends lost 0 bases and 0 bases respectively, with 12 bases between them. Germline CDR1 SGHDT, CDR2 YYEEEE. CDR3 size: 16 residues. The CDR3 DNA is TGTGCCAGCAGCTTGGTAAGGGCTAACATGAACACTGAAGCTTTCTTT. Encoded protein: CASSLVRANMNTEAFF.

This clonotype turned up a few times. This chain uses TRBV20-1 with TRBJ2-3; 15 positions agree with TRBD2. V lost 3 bases and J lost 3; bases outside the gene matches: 1. The CDR3 totals 15 residues. The germline V gene encodes CDR1 DFQATT and CDR2 SNEGSKA (reference sequence). CDR3 in amino acids: CSARGLAGGTDTQYF. CDR3 DNA: TGCAGTGCTAGGGGACTAGCGGGAGGAACAGATACGCAGTATTTT.

This sequence joins TRBV20-1 and TRBJ1-5, with D possibly being TRBD1 (5 bases). The ends were cut back, 1 base at V and 4 bases at J, with 11 bases in the middle. CDR1 and CDR2 from the germline V gene are DFQATT and SNEGSKA (reference sequence). The length of the CDR3 is 14 residues. The CDR3 sequence: CSARVPGGNQPQHF. CDR3 in DNA: TGCAGTGCTAGAGTTCCGGGGGGAAATCAGCCCCAGCATTTT.

This chain joins TRBV5-4 and TRBJ2-3, with D maybe TRBD1 (5 bases). Trimming pared 2 bases from V and 2 bases from J, leaving 9 bases between. CDR3 length: 14 amino acids. Germline V gives CDR1 SGHNT, CDR2 YYREEE (reference sequence). The CDR3 loop is CASSFDRDTDTQYF. CDR3 DNA: TGTGCCAGCAGCTTTGACAGAGACACAGATACGCAGTATTTT. Filled out from reference TRBV5-4 and TRBJ2-3, the complete variable domain reads ETGVTQSPTHLIKTRGQQVTLRCSSQSGHNTVSWYQQALGQGPQFIFQYYREEENGRGNFPPRFSGLQFPNYSSELNVNALELDDSALYLCASSFDRDTDTQYFGPGTRLTVL.